Each of the 24 T cell receptor beta chains below was sequenced from the same sample in a study of T cells expressing NK-cell markers. TCRdb re-called the 5' RACE reads; every CDR3 protein appears as one record, without DNA. This repertoire comprises roughly 160,000 distinct CDR3 sequences; its ten largest clones make up around 20%. The material sequenced was blood T cells: a sorted CD56 or NKG2C T cell subset, CD4+ or CD8+ T cells, or bulk PBMC T cells (not recorded which). These TCRs come from a man aged 18 to 69 in good health.

This chain uses TRBV28 with TRBJ1-2; TCRdb names TRBD1, which stays unverified in the absence of DNA. Germline V lookup: CDR1 MDHEN, CDR2 SYDVKM. The CDR3 contains 19 residues. The CDR3 loop reads CASRHKSGTNRKEGYGYTF.

The V gene is TRBV2, the J gene TRBJ1-4; TCRdb reports TRBD1, a call that lacks DNA to check it against. Germline V gene data show CDR1 as SNHLY and CDR2 as FYNNEI. The CDR3 totals 19 residues. This CDR3 is CASSGDVGTGGALHEKLFF.

The rearrangement joins TRBV5-4 to TRBJ2-1; TCRdb calls TRBD1, which cannot be checked without DNA. The length of the CDR3 is 14 residues. Germline V lookup: CDR1 SGHNT, CDR2 YYREEE (reference sequence). The CDR3 reads CASSLWGRGNEQFF.

The rearrangement joins TRBV20-1 to TRBJ2-7; TCRdb gives TRBD1 as the D gene, but with no DNA this cannot be confirmed. Germline V gene sequence: CDR1 DFQATT, CDR2 SNEGSKA (reference sequence). This CDR3 comprises 14 residues. CDR3 loop: CSARSRDNSYEQYF.

The gene calls are TRBV15 and TRBJ2-1; TCRdb gives TRBD1 as the D gene, but with no DNA this cannot be confirmed. The CDR3 length is 13 residues. The germline CDR1 and CDR2 sequences are LNHNV and YYDKDF (reference sequence). CDR3: CATSRADRDEQFF.

The chain uses TRBV4-1 and TRBJ2-7; the D call from TCRdb, TRBD2, cannot be confirmed without DNA. Germline CDR1 reads MGHRA; CDR2 reads YSYEKL. The CDR3 covers 18 residues. Here the CDR3 reads CASSQVLTSAGAPYEQYF.

J is TRBJ2-5 and V is TRBV19; the TCRdb call, TRBD1, lacks DNA for checking. Germline V gene lookup returns CDR1 LNHDA and CDR2 SQIVND (reference sequence). The CDR3 consists of 13 residues. The CDR3: CASSQLWGETQYF.

The genes are TRBV4-2 and TRBJ2-5. CDR3 length: 15 amino acids. CDR1 and CDR2 from the germline V gene are LGHNA and YNFKEQ. The chain's CDR3 is CASSQEVAERETQYF.

This sequence joins TRBV18 and TRBJ1-1; as DNA is missing, the TRBD1 call by TCRdb cannot be tested. This CDR3 comprises 14 residues. The germline gives CDR1 KGHSH, CDR2 LQKENI. CDR3 in amino acids: CASSVPIQNTEAFF. The full variable domain, with the rest looked up from reference TRBV18 and TRBJ1-1, is NAGVMQNPRHLVRRRGQEARLRCSPMKGHSHVYWYRQLPEEGLKFMVYLQKENIIDESGMPKERFSAEFPKEGPSILRIQQVVRGDSAAYFCASSVPIQNTEAFFGQGTRLTVV.

CDR3 sequence reads: CASSQRGVGAQQETQYF. The V and J genes are TRBV4-1 and TRBJ2-5; the TCRdb call, TRBD1, lacks DNA for checking. The CDR3 totals 17 residues. Germline assignment: CDR1 MGHRA and CDR2 YSYEKL.

V and J are TRBV28 and TRBJ2-3; checking the TCRdb D call of TRBD2 is not possible without DNA. The CDR3 has 13 residues. Germline loops: CDR1 MDHEN, CDR2 SYDVKM. CDR3 sequence: CASSNLPGDTQYF.

V gene TRBV7-9 combines with J gene TRBJ2-7. CDR3 length: 13 residues. Looked up from germline, CDR1 is SEHNR and CDR2 is FQNEAQ (reference sequence). The CDR3 reads CASSLTLQAEQYF.

V is TRBV4-2 and J is TRBJ2-5. The germline gives CDR1 LGHNA, CDR2 YNFKEQ. The CDR3 covers 14 residues. CDR3 loop: CASSQGLSGETQYF.

V usage is TRBV9 and J usage is TRBJ2-1. The CDR3 totals 16 residues. Germline-derived CDR1 and CDR2 are SGDLS and YYNGEE. The CDR3 reads CASSVVADLSYNEQFF.

This sequence joins TRBV5-1 and TRBJ2-7. The CDR3 loop spans 14 amino acids. The germline V gene has CDR1 SGHRS and CDR2 YFSETQ. CDR3: CASSLGGSGDEQYF.

The chain couples TRBV9 to TRBJ1-6. The V gene's germline CDR1 is SGDLS and CDR2 YYNGEE. This CDR3 has 14 residues. CDR3 protein: CASSVKDGGIPLHF.

V gene TRBV10-3 combines with J gene TRBJ1-1. Germline V gene lookup returns CDR1 ENHRY and CDR2 SYGVKD. The CDR3 contains 13 residues. The CDR3 here is CAISEFKETEAFF.

This rearrangement joins TRBV4-2 to TRBJ2-7; TCRdb indicates TRBD2, and absent DNA this call remains unverified. The CDR3 runs 12 residues. Germline V gives CDR1 LGHNA, CDR2 YNFKEQ. This CDR3 reads CASSRGGDEQYF.

The CDR3 protein is CASRETGGVAGELFF. J is TRBJ2-2 and V is TRBV2; TCRdb proposes TRBD1, but this gene call is untestable without DNA. Germline lookup yields CDR1 SNHLY and CDR2 FYNNEI. The CDR3 contains 15 residues.

This chain joins TRBV20-1 and TRBJ2-7; the TCRdb call, TRBD2, lacks DNA for checking. The CDR3 extends over 15 amino acids. Germline CDR1 DFQATT, CDR2 SNEGSKA (reference sequence). The CDR3 loop is CSATNLADYSYEQYF.

The chain joins TRBV6-2 or TRBV6-3 to TRBJ2-4. Germline assignment: CDR1 MNHEY and CDR2 SVGEGT. The CDR3 has 15 residues. Here the CDR3 reads CASSVRVLAKNIQYF.

The chain employs TRBV20-1 and TRBJ2-2; there is no DNA to check the TCRdb D call of TRBD1. Germline V gene data show CDR1 as DFQATT and CDR2 as SNEGSKA (reference sequence). The CDR3 has 15 amino acids. CDR3 region: CSATGTGGFTGELFF.

This rearrangement joins TRBV6-2 or TRBV6-3 to TRBJ2-1. CDR3 length equals 13 residues. CDR1 is MNHEY and CDR2 is SVGEGT in the germline V gene. The CDR3 is CATARTSYNEQFF.

The rearrangement uses TRBV5-1 and TRBJ2-2; TCRdb outputs TRBD1, but without DNA this stays unchecked. The germline V gene encodes CDR1 SGHRS and CDR2 YFSETQ. The CDR3 consists of 13 residues. CDR3 region: CASSGSGAGELFF. Using reference TRBV5-1 and TRBJ2-2 for the parts outside the CDR3, the full variable domain is KAGVTQTPRYLIKTRGQQVTLSCSPISGHRSVSWYQQTPGQGLQFLFEYFSETQRNKGNFPGRFSGRQFSNSRSEMNVSTLELGDSALYLCASSGSGAGELFFGEGSRLTVL.